The text below deals with one T cell receptor beta chain. This receptor's antigen is unknown. The record has no base qualities; no much larger clone is one base away. The sample belongs to a study of cytomegalovirus exposure and HLA in healthy donors (dated 2017 in TCRdb). Regarding the study in general: An earlier analysis of around 600 of the donors reported more than 250 Gb of sequence data and 117 million unique TCR beta sequences from 150 million to 200 million T cells. An early release covering 500 to 750 HLA-typed donors comprised approximately 300 gigabases of sequencing data and 85 million or so unique TCR sequences. Of the roughly 410 genotyped donors, 65% to 90% were placed in the genetic ancestry cluster associated with self-reported Caucasian donors. The aim of the study was to test whether cataloging public T cell receptors could identify signatures of past pathogen exposure. Using immunosequencing, the study profiled T cell repertoires from 550 to 750 subjects and related those repertoires to cytomegalovirus serostatus. A separate validation cohort of approximately 130 different subjects was used in addition to the approximately 670-subject first cohort. To predict cytomegalovirus infection status, the study brought together high-throughput TCR immunosequencing, statistical association of individual TCRs with disease status, and machine learning. In a later analysis, previously published TCR beta repertoires from roughly 710 donors were re-analyzed and high-resolution HLA genotyping was added so that TCR occurrence patterns could be studied. In the later analysis, no new phenotypic data were used to find candidate immune exposures; instead, reliance was placed on TCR beta sequences and their occurrence across donors. An earlier analysis of nearly 600 of the donors applied high-throughput TCR beta sequencing to assess whether each TCR beta V gene segment acted as functional or pseudogenic. Donor age, sex, ethnicity and CMV serostatus were collected together with the repertoire data. A later genetic analysis took genome-wide SNP genotypes for about three fifths of the 666 donors and used that subset as a discovery cohort. Every discovery cohort repertoire had been produced on one sequencing platform. HLA typing included class I and class II loci at four-digit resolution. The number of typed donors differed by locus: roughly 629-640 for A, B, C, DRB1 and DQB1; 500 to 550 for DQA1; 606 for DPA1; and roughly 470 for DPB1. Roughly five DR-DQ haplotypes were handled as single units for association and clustering, since linkage in the cohort was strong. Among 300 to 500 genotyped donors of the cohort, an average of about 240,000 unique TCR beta nucleotide sequences was sequenced per donor, of which about 19% were non-productive.

According to the germline V gene, CDR1 reads SQVTM and CDR2 reads ANQGSEA. The trim is 6 bases for V and 8 bases for J, with a gap of 20 bases between the germline ends. There are 14 amino acids in the CDR3, from cysteine to phenylalanine inclusive. Only the CDR3 portion is preserved as DNA: 42 bases, with reading frame beginning at the first base. On the study overall, not on this receptor specifically: Because HLA typing was unavailable for some donors at each locus, only the typed subset was used in association tests. In a later analysis, most CMV-associated TCR beta chains were found to appear HLA-restricted, with HLA associations seemingly driven largely by CMV exposure. Linkage disequilibrium might explain the correlated functional status among segregating V segments, but an unknown experimental factor could not be ruled out. The authors suggested that the approach could potentially be extended to other disease states and immunological phenotypes. Presence/absence analyses assumed roughly uniform sequencing depth across donors, an assumption that may not hold. In a later analysis, HLA-associated TCR beta chains were found to be more clonally expanded and to have lower generation probabilities than equally common non-associated chains. For the cohort, immune exposure information was limited to CMV serostatus. In vitro tests confirmed that three of the cytomegalovirus-associated TCR beta chains recognize cytomegalovirus antigens. In an earlier analysis of fewer than 750 of the donors, most TCR beta V segments were observed in productive rearrangements about 87% or about 30% of the time, broadly matching IMGT annotations. In a later genetic analysis, a missense DCLRE1C variant was associated with V-gene and J-gene trimming of TCR beta chains, and the association was replicated in an independent cohort. When HLA alleles, especially DR and DQ, strongly co-occurred, TCR associations were difficult to assign to individual alleles. According to a later analysis, parvovirus B19, influenza, CMV and Epstein-Barr virus appeared linked to several top co-occurrence clusters. A cluster of highly shared sequence variants was judged likely to represent a technical artifact of the sequencing pipeline. Specific HLA alleles were associated with 15,000 to 20,000 TCR beta sequences at a false discovery rate of 0.05 in a later analysis. A later analysis found that TCR association rates varied across HLA loci, with DRB1 alleles showing the most associated TCRs and HLA-C alleles the fewest. Some IMGT-functional V segments, including TRBV6-2 and TRBV6-3, could not be told apart with the 87-base-pair reads, so those segments were excluded. Cytomegalovirus status was reported to be diagnosed by the classifier with high specificity and sensitivity in both the original and validation cohorts. A further reported finding was that TCR beta sequences accurately predicted the HLA-A and HLA-B alleles for most subjects in the first cohort. Only TCR beta chains were sequenced in this cohort, and the absence of alpha or paired-chain data limited detectable features. Most TCR sequences were observed very rarely across donors, whereas some public TCRs were present in many individuals. The study listed over 150 TCR beta chains as associated with cytomegalovirus. Because counts were too low, roughly 16 rarely observed V segments, including chromosome 9 orphons, were excluded from the earlier analysis of 587 of the donors. A later genetic analysis reported fewer N-insertions in productive TCRs among donors in an Asian-associated ancestry cluster than the roughly 620-donor mean.

The cohort comprised several hundred healthy bone marrow donors. Cohort members were all nominally healthy when sampled, although unrecorded immune exposures were likely present. The donor was CMV seronegative and was included in the group of about 400 seronegative cohort members. A peripheral blood sample was provided by each donor, and peripheral blood mononuclear cells were used for TCR beta sequencing. The Qiagen DNeasy Blood Extraction Kit was used to extract genomic DNA from the blood cell samples. The library was built by means of the immunoSEQ multiplex PCR assay. A mixture of 60 forward primers for TCR Vbeta segments and 13 reverse primers for TCR Jbeta segments was used in the multiplex PCR. A multiplex PCR assay on genomic DNA amplified the CDR3 region of rearranged TCR beta genes. The Illumina HiSeq System was used to sequence the amplified TCR beta libraries as 87-base-pair reads. The paper's data handling went like this. A later analysis counted approximately 76 million unique TCR beta chains across the 600 to 850 repertoires, and 9.5 million to 11 million of these chains were shared by at least two donors. Raw reads were error-corrected and collapsed into unique sequences with a nearest-neighbor algorithm that merged closely related sequences to remove PCR and sequencing errors. To assign V, D and J gene segments, CDR3 sequences were aligned to IMGT reference sequences. Each retained sequence needed at least a six-nucleotide match to both a V gene segment and a J gene segment. A rearrangement was called productive if the CDR3 had no stop codons and remained in frame with V and J, and every other rearrangement was called non-productive. Following IMGT convention, CDR3 was defined as the stretch from the second conserved V-encoded cysteine up to the conserved J-encoded phenylalanine. Sequences without an unambiguous match to a single V gene segment were excluded from the earlier analysis of over 500 of the donors. An earlier analysis of some 500 of the donors classified V segments as functional when productive rearrangements were above 56.7% and as segregating when the standard deviation between donors was above 5%. To diagnose cytomegalovirus status from the catalog of TCR beta chain sequences, a statistical classification framework was built. V and J gene assignment, in a later analysis, came from comparing TCR nucleotide sequences with IMGT/GENE-DB human TR gene sequences. In a later analysis, CDR3 sequences and most-parsimonious VDJ recombination scenarios were assigned using the TCRdist pipeline. A later analysis defined each TCR beta chain by its CDR3 amino acid sequence plus V-gene family, and excluded reads lacking a unique V-gene family. To address suspected cross-contamination and a sequencing artifact, a later analysis removed several hundred highly shared, low-generation-probability nucleotide sequences. In a later analysis, a clonal expansion index for each public chain was calculated from normalized within-repertoire ranks of inferred template counts. In a later analysis, generation probabilities were computed with a VDJ recombination model fitted to out-of-frame rearrangements, and the resulting probabilities were checked against IGoR. In a later analysis, hypergeometric tests were used to score TCR-TCR, TCR-HLA and TCR-CMV co-occurrence, with a repertoire-size bias correction applied to TCR pairs. To estimate false discovery rates, a later analysis permuted the HLA or CMV assignments 20 times. In a later analysis, co-occurring TCRs were grouped with DBSCAN, and TCRdist sequence similarity was added when clustering was performed within HLA-allele-positive subsets. For co-occurrence clustering, repertoires with fewer than 30,000 or more than 120,000 public chains were excluded, along with roughly 5 repertoires with anomalous nucleotide sharing. TCRdb's version of the immuneACCESS table is confined to in-frame rearrangements and falls short of the full clone set. An unresolved V gene accounts for under half of the shortfall where checked; the remainder is of unknown origin. V, J and clone size are taken as reported in that table, and D and trimming were inferred from the DNA itself. For this sample there are 280,000 or so clones; 85% to 90% appear just once. The leading ten clones occupy 2% to 3% of the sample.

The chain uses TRBV29-1 and TRBJ2-1; TRBD2 is perhaps the D gene, given 7 matching bases. The receptor's source is a woman between 18 and 29 years old in good health and CMV-seronegative. The sequencing input was PBMCs. The CDR3 sequence is CSVGTGGRSHEQFF. The bases are TGCAGCGTAGGCACGGGGGGCAGGTCTCATGAGCAGTTCTTC.